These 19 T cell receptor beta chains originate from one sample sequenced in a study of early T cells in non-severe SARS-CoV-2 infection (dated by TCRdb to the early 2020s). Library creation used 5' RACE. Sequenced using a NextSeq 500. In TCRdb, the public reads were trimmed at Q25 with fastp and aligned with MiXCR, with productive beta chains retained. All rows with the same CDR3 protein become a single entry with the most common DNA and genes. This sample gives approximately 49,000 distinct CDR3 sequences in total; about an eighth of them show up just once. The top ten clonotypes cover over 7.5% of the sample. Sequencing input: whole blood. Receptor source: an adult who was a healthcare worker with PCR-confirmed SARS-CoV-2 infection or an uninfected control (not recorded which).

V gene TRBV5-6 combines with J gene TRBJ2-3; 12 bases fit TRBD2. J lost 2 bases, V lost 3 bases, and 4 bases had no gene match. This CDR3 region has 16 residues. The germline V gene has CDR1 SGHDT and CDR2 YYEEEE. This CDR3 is CASSSGLAGTTDTQYF. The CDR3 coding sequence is TGTGCCAGCAGCTCAGGACTAGCGGGGACCACAGATACGCAGTATTTT. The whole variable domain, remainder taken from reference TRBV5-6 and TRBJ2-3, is DAGVTQSPTHLIKTRGQQVTLRCSPKSGHDTVSWYQQALGQGPQFIFQYYEEEERQRGNFPDRFSGHQFPNYSSELNVNALLLGDSALYLCASSSGLAGTTDTQYFGPGTRLTVL.

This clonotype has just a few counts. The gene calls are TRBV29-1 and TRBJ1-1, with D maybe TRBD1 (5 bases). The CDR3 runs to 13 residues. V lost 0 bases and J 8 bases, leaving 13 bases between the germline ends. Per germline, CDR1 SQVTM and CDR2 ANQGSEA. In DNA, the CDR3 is TGCAGCGTTGAAGAGGGGACTACACTGGAAGCTTTCTTT. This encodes CSVEEGTTLEAFF.

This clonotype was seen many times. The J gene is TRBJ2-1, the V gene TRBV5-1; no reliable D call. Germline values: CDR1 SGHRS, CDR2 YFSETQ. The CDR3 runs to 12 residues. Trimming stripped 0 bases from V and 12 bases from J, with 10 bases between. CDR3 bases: TGCGCCAGCAGCTTGGACCCTCTCGGGCAGTTCTTC. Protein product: CASSLDPLGQFF.

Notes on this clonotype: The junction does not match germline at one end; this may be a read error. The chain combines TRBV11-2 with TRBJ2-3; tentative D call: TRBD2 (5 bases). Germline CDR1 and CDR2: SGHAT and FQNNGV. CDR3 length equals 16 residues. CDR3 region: CANSISSGPSTDTQYF. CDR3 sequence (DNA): TGTGCCAACAGCATCTCAAGCGGTCCTAGCACAGATACGCAGTATTTT.

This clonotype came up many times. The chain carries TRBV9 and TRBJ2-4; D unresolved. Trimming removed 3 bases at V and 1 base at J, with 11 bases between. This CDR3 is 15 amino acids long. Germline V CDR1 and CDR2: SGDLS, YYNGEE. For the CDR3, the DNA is TGTGCCAGCAGCGAGACCGGTAGGGCCAAAAACATTCAGTACTTC. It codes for CASSETGRAKNIQYF.

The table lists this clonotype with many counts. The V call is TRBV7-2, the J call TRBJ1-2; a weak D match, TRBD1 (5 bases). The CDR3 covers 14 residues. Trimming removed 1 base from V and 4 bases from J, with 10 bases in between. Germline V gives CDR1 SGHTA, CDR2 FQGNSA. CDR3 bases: TGTGCCAGCAGCTTAGAAGCAGGGCCCTATGGCTACACCTTC. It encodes CASSLEAGPYGYTF. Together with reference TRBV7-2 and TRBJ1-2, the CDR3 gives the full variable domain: GAGVSQSPSNKVTEKGKDVELRCDPISGHTALYWYRQSLGQGLEFLIYFQGNSAPDKSGLPSDRFSAERTGGSVSTLTIQRTQQEDSAVYLCASSLEAGPYGYTFGSGTRLTVV.

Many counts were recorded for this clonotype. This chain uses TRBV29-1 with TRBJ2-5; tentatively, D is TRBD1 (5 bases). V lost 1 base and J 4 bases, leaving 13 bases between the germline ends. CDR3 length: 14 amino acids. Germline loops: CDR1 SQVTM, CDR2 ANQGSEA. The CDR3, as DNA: TGCAGCGTTGAAGGGGGCAGGACACTAGAGACCCAGTACTTC. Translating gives CSVEGGRTLETQYF.

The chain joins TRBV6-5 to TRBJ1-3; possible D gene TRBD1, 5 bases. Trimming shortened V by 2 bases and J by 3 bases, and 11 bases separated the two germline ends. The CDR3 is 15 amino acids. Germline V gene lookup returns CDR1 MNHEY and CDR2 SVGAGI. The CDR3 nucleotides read TGTGCCAGCAGTTACGACGGTGGGGGTGGAAACACCATATATTTT. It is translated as CASSYDGGGGNTIYF.

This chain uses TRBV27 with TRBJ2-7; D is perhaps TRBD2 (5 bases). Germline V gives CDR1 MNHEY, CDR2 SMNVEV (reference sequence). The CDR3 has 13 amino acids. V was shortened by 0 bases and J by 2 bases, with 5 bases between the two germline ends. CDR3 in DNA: TGTGCCAGCAGTTTATCCGGGGCCTACGAGCAGTACTTC. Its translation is CASSLSGAYEQYF.

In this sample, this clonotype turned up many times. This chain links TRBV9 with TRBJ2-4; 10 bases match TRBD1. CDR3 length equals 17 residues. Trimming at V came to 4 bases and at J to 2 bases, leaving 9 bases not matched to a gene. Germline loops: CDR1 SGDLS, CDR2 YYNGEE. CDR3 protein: CASSKRTGGEPKNIQYF. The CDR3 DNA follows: TGTGCCAGCAGCAAGCGGACAGGGGGTGAGCCCAAAAACATTCAGTACTTC.

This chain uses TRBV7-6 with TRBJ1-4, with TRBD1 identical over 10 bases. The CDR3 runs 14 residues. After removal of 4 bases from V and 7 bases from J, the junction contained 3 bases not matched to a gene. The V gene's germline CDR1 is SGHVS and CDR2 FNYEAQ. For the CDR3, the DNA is TGTGCCAGCAGCTCGGGACAGGGGCCTGAAAAACTGTTTTTT. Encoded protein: CASSSGQGPEKLFF.

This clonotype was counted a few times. The chain's CDR3 is CASSERETGDTGELFF. The CDR3 DNA is TGTGCCAGCAGTGAAAGGGAGACAGGGGACACCGGGGAGCTGTTTTTT. The J gene is TRBJ2-2, the V gene TRBV9, with TRBD1 identical over 8 bases. The V segment lost 5 bases and the J segment 3 bases; nucleotides outside the gene matches: 9. The CDR3 consists of 16 residues. Germline V gene sequence: CDR1 SGDLS, CDR2 YYNGEE. Looking up the rest from reference TRBV9 and TRBJ2-2 gives the full variable domain: DSGVTQTPKHLITATGQRVTLRCSPRSGDLSVYWYQQSLDQGLQFLIQYYNGEERAKGNILERFSAQQFPDLHSELNLSSLELGDSALYFCASSERETGDTGELFFGEGSRLTVL.

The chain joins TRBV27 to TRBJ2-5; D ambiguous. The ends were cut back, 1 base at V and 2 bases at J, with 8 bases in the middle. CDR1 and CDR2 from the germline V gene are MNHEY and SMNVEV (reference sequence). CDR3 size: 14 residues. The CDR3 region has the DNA TGTGCCAGCAGTTTATTGGGCGTTCAAGAGACCCAGTACTTC. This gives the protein CASSLLGVQETQYF.

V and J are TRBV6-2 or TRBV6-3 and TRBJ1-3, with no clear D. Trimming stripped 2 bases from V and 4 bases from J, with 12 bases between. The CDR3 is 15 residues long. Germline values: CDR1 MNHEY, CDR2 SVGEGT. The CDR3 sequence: CASSYPGAWGNTIYF. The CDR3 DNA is TGTGCCAGCAGTTACCCCGGCGCGTGGGGAAACACCATATATTTT.

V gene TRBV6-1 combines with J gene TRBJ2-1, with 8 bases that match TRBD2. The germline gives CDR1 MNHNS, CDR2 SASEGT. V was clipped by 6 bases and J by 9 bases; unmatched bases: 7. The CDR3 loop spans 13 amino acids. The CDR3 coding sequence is TGTGCCAGCAGAAGGAAACGGGAGGGTGAGCAGTTCTTC. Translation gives CASRRKREGEQFF.

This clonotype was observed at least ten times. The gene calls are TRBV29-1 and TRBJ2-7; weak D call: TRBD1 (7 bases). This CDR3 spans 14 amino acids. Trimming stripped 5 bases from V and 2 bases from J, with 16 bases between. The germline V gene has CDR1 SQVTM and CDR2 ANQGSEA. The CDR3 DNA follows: TGCAGCGTTCGAACAGGGGAGGTCACCTACGAGCAGTACTTC. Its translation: CSVRTGEVTYEQYF.

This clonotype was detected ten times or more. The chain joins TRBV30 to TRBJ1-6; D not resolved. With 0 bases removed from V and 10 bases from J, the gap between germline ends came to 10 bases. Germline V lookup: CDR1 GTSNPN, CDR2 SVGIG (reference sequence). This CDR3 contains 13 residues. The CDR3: CAWSVGVGSPLHF. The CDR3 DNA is TGTGCCTGGAGTGTCGGGGTAGGCTCACCCCTCCACTTT.

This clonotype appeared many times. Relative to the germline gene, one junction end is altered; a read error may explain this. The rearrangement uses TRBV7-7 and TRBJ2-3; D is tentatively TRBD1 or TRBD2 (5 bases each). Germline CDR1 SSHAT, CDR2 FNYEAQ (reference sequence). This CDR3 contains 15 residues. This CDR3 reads CASSRGREGTDTQYF. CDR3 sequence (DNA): TGTGCTAGCAGCCGGGGACGAGAAGGCACAGATACGCAGTATTTT. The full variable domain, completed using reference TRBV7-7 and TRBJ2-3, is GAGVSQSPRYKVTKRGQDVTLRCDPISSHATLYWYQQALGQGPEFLTYFNYEAQPDKSGLPSDRFSAERPEGSISTLTIQRTEQRDSAMYRCASSRGREGTDTQYFGPGTRLTVL.

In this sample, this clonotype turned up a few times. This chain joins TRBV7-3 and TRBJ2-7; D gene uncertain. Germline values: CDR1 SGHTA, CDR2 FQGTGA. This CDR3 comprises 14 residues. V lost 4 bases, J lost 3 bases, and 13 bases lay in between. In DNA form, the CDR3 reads TGTGCCAGCAGCTCAATGGACGGTCACTACGAGCAGTACTTC. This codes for CASSSMDGHYEQYF.